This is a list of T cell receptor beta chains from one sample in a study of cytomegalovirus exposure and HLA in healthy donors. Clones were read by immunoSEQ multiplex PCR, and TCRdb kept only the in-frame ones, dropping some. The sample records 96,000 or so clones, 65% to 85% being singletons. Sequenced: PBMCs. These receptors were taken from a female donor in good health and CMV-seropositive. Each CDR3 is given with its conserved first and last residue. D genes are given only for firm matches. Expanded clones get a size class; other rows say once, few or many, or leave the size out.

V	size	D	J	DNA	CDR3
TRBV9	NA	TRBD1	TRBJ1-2	TGTGCCAGCAGTGGGGGACAGGTTGGGGCTGGCTACACCTTC	CASSGGQVGAGYTF
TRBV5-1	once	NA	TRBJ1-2	TGCGCCAGCAGCTTCGGTCGGGCGGAGGCCTATGGCTACACCTTC	CASSFGRAEAYGYTF
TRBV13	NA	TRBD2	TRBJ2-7	TGTGCCAGCAGCTTAGGATACCAGGGAGGGTACGAGCAGTACTTC	CASSLGYQGGYEQYF
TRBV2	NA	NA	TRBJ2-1	TGTGCCAGCAGCCCAGGCTATGAGCAGTTCTTC	CASSPGYEQFF
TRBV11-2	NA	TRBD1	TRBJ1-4	TGTGCCAGCAGCTTTGGGACAGGGGAAAAACTGTTTTTT	CASSFGTGEKLFF
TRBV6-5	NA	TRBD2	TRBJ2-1	TGTGCCAGCAGTTACCCCGTGCGTGGGGGAGCGGGGGTACAGTTCTTC	CASSYPVRGGAGVQFF
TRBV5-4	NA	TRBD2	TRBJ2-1	TGTGCCAGCAGCCCTGGGACTAGCGGGGCGAGATGGCAGTTCTTC	CASSPGTSGARWQFF
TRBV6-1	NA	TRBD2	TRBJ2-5	TGTGCCAGCAGACGTTTTAGCGGGGTGGGAGAGACCCAGTACTTC	CASRRFSGVGETQYF
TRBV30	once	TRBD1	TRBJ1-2	TGTGCCTGGACCAGGGGGCCTTATGGCTACACCTTC	CAWTRGPYGYTF
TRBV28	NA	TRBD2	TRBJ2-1	TGTGCCAGCAGTTCCCAGCGGGGGGCTGACAATGAGCAGTTCTTC	CASSSQRGADNEQFF
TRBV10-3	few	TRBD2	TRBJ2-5	TGTGCCATCAGTGGGGCTCCTAGCGGAGAAGAGACCCAGTACTTC	CAISGAPSGEETQYF
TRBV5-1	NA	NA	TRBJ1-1	TGCGCCAGCAGCCAGGAGGACAGGAACACTGAAGCTTTCTTT	CASSQEDRNTEAFF
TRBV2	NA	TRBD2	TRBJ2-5	TGTGCCAGCCATAGAGAGAGCGGGGGGACAAAACGGGAGACCCAGTACTTC	CASHRESGGTKRETQYF
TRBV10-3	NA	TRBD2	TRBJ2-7	TGTGCCATCACACGGGATTCCGGTGTTGGGACTAGCGGGAGCGAAACCTACGAGCAGTACTTC	CAITRDSGVGTSGSETYEQYF
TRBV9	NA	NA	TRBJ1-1	TGTGCCAGCAGCGTTTCGGGGGGCGAGAACACTGAAGCTTTCTTT	CASSVSGGENTEAFF
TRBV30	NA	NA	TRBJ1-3	TGTGCCTGGAGTGTAGCGGGGTCCCAGTCGGTCACCATATATTTT	CAWSVAGSQSVTIYF
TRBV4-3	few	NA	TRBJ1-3	TGCGCCAGCGGGCCAGCGGCTGGAAACACCATATATTTT	CASGPAAGNTIYF
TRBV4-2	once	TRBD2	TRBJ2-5	TGTGCCAGCAGTCTTCCCGTGATGACTAGCGGGGGCGCTGAGACCCAGTACTTC	CASSLPVMTSGGAETQYF
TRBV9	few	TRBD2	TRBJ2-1	TGTGCCAGCAGCGTAGAACTAGCGGGAGTCACGTTCTTC	CASSVELAGVTFF
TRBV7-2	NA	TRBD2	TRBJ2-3	TGTGCCAGCAGCTTTAGCGGGGCAGATACGCAGTATTTT	CASSFSGADTQYF
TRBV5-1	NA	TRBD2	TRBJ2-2	TGCGCCAGCAGCTCGGGAGGGGACACCGGGGAGCTGTTTTTT	CASSSGGDTGELFF
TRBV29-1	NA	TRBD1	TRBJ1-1	TGCAGCGTTGACCGTGCAACAGGGGGCGGGAACACTGAAGCTTTCTTT	CSVDRATGGGNTEAFF
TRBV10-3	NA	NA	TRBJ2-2	TGTGCCATCAGTGAGGGTCGGTGGGGGGACACCGGGGAGCTGTTTTTT	CAISEGRWGDTGELFF
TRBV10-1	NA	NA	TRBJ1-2	TGCGCCAGCAGTCCTGCCTTGGACAGCTATGGCTACACCTTC	CASSPALDSYGYTF
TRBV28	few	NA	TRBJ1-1	TGTGCCAGCAGTTCACTTTTAGCGGGTTCGGCTTTCTTT	CASSSLLAGSAFF
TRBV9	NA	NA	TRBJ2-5	TGTGCCAGCAGCGTAGGAGGTCAAGAGACCCAGTACTTC	CASSVGGQETQYF
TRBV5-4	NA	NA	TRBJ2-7	TGTGCCAGCAGTCACCGAACGGGTAGACCGGAGGAGCAGTACTTC	CASSHRTGRPEEQYF
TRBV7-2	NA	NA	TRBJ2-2	TGTGCCAGCAGCTTGGCCGGGACTCTGAACACCGGGGAGCTGTTTTTT	CASSLAGTLNTGELFF
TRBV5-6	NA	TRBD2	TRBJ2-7	TGTGCCAGCAATGGACTAGCGGGCCCTCGCGAGCAGTACTTC	CASNGLAGPREQYF
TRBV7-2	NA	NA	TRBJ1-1	TGTGCCAGCAGCTTAAACAGGGCGAACACTGAAGCTTTCTTT	CASSLNRANTEAFF
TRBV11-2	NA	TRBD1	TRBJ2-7	TGTGCCAGCAGCCCACGGACAGGAAGCTACGAGCAGTACTTC	CASSPRTGSYEQYF
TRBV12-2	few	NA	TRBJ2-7	TGTGCAAGTCGCTTATCCCTCGACAGACTGACGACTTCCCTCGCCTACGAGCAGTACTTC	CASRLSLDRLTTSLAYEQYF
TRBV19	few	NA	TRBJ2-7	TGTGCCAGTAGTGACCTGTCTAGCTCCTACGAGCAGTACTTC	CASSDLSSSYEQYF
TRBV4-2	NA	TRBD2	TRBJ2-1	TGTGCCAGCAGCCAAGACGGGACTAGCGGGAGGGATCCATACAATGAGCAGTTCTTC	CASSQDGTSGRDPYNEQFF
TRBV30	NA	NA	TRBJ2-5	TGTGCCTGGGAGGGTCTAGTAGGGCAGGCAGGCCAAGAGACCCAGTACTTC	CAWEGLVGQAGQETQYF
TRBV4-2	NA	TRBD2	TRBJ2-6	TGTGCCAGCAGCCAAGGGGGAGGGGCTGGGGCCAACGTCCTGACTTTC	CASSQGGGAGANVLTF
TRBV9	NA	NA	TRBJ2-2	TGTGCCAGCAGCGTAGAGGGGCAGGGGAGCACCGGGGAGCTGTTTTTT	CASSVEGQGSTGELFF